The entry that follows covers one T cell receptor (beta chain) sequence. Per the original methods: Researchers report that nucleated cell counts were estimated from reference gene primer amplification. Clones were read by immunoSEQ multiplex PCR, and TCRdb kept only the in-frame ones, dropping some. The D gene and trimming were derived from the DNA, and the V and J assignments and clone size from that table. Seen here are 270,000 or so clones, 81% observed once, and the top ten hold 2.5% to 3%. This CDR3 is built from 15 residues. The germline V gene encodes CDR1 MNHEY and CDR2 SVGAGI. The V end lost 8 bases, the J end lost 0 bases, and 14 bases lay between the germline ends. This record belongs to a study of blood T cell repertoires in COVID-19. Across the study: Acute and convalescent COVID-19 samples came from the United States, Italy and Spain. Sources were T cells, B-cell-depleted T cells, or PBMCs; the material itself was cDNA or gDNA.

Material: peripheral blood. The sequence was obtained from an older woman with active or convalescent COVID-19. The V and J genes are TRBV6-5 and TRBJ1-5; TRBD1 might be the D (6 bases). The DNA of the CDR3 is TGTGCCAGCTCTGGGACACACTATAGCAATCAGCCCCAGCATTTT. Its translation is CASSGTHYSNQPQHF.